This passage covers 27 T cell receptor beta chains from one sample sequenced in a study of molecular identifiers for immune sequencing clone quantification. TCRdb fed the PCR reads into MiXCR, producing one record per CDR3 protein. The sample consists of around 480,000 distinct CDR3 sequences, about a fifth of them appearing once. The sample comprised naive CD8+ T cells from blood, with Jurkat cell RNA spiked in. Subset of the sample: FACS-sorted CD8+CD4-CCR7+CD45RA+ naive T cells. These receptors were obtained from a human donor in good health. Some libraries in this study had Jurkat cell RNA spiked in.

The chain uses TRBV29-1 and TRBJ2-1, with TRBD2 matching over 15 bases. V lost 1 base to trimming and J lost 0 bases; unmatched junction nucleotides: 1. CDR1 and CDR2 (germline): SQVTM, ANQGSEA. The CDR3 contains 17 residues. Here the CDR3 reads CSVEGTSGRASYNEQFF. The CDR3 DNA is TGCAGCGTTGAAGGGACTAGCGGGAGGGCCTCCTACAATGAGCAGTTCTTC.

The J gene is TRBJ2-7, the V gene TRBV20-1; weak D call: TRBD1 (5 bases). The CDR3 totals 17 residues. Germline lookup yields CDR1 DFQATT and CDR2 SNEGSKA (reference sequence). V gave up 0 bases and J gave up 5 bases, with 23 bases separating them. The CDR3 protein is CSARDQGRGNKFHEQYF. CDR3 DNA: TGCAGTGCTAGAGATCAAGGAAGGGGTAACAAGTTCCACGAGCAGTACTTC.

This clonotype was counted between two and nine times. J is TRBJ2-7 and V is TRBV21-1; TRBD1 reflects the table's D call only, with no check against the DNA. TRBV21-1 corresponds to a pseudogene. This CDR3 has 15 residues. CDR3 DNA sequence: TGTGCCAGCAGCAAATCATCCCAGGGTTTCTACGAGCAGTACTTC. Its protein is CASSKSSQGFYEQYF.

This clonotype has ten or more counts. The chain has TRBV7-9 and TRBJ2-7; D perhaps matches TRBD2 (5 bases). The germline V gene encodes CDR1 SEHNR and CDR2 FQNEAQ (reference sequence). Trimming removed 5 bases from V and 5 bases from J, with 10 bases in between. The CDR3 loop spans 12 amino acids. The CDR3 spells CASSTLRDEQYF. The CDR3 DNA sequence: TGTGCCAGCAGCACTTTGAGGGACGAGCAGTACTTC.

This clonotype showed up many times. The CDR3 loop reads CAGGLAGEPDTQYF. The DNA of the CDR3 is TGTGCCGGAGGACTAGCGGGAGAACCAGATACGCAGTATTTT. V usage is TRBV2 and J usage is TRBJ2-3, with 13 positions matching TRBD2. This CDR3 is 14 amino acids long. The germline V gene has CDR1 SNHLY and CDR2 FYNNEI. V was pared by 11 bases and J by 4 bases, with 6 bases of the junction left unmatched.

This chain links TRBV16 with TRBJ2-7, with TRBD1 as a possible D gene (5 bases). Germline V lookup: CDR1 KGHSY, CDR2 FQNENV. This CDR3 is 16 amino acids long. Trimming stripped 2 bases from V and 3 bases from J, with 17 bases between. CDR3 nucleotide sequence: TGTGCCAGCAGCCAACCCGGACACGACACCCGCTACGAGCAGTACTTC. This encodes CASSQPGHDTRYEQYF.

This chain's CDR3 is CASSQLGTGIFVEQFF. The CDR3 DNA follows: TGTGCCAGCAGCCAACTAGGGACAGGTATTTTTGTTGAGCAGTTCTTC. The chain combines TRBV14 with TRBJ2-1, with TRBD1 matching over 8 bases. Losses at the gene ends were 2 bases for V and 9 bases for J; bases not matched to a gene: 12. This CDR3 spans 16 amino acids. The germline V gene encodes CDR1 SGHDN and CDR2 FVKESK.

This clonotype occurred a few times. This may stem from a read error, because a much larger clone lies one nucleotide away. The gene calls are TRBV7-8 and TRBJ2-3; 11 nucleotides agree with TRBD1. Looked up from germline, CDR1 is SGHVS and CDR2 is FQNEAQ. This CDR3 has 16 amino acids. As DNA, the CDR3 is TGTGCCAACAGCTTGACGGGACAGGGGGTTTCAGATACGCAGTATTTT. It yields the protein CANSLTGQGVSDTQYF. The variable domain in full, with the rest retrieved from reference TRBV7-8 and TRBJ2-3, is GAGVSQSPRYKVAKRGQDVALRCDPISGHVSLFWYQQALGQGPEFLTYFQNEAQLDKSGLPSDRFFAERPEGSVSTLKIQRTQQEDSAVYLCANSLTGQGVSDTQYFGPGTRLTVL.

The chain couples TRBV11-2 to TRBJ2-1; 9 bases are a match to TRBD1. The CDR3 is 15 residues long. The germline CDR1 and CDR2 sequences are SGHAT and FQNNGV. V was clipped by 3 bases and J by 9 bases; unmatched bases: 9. CDR3 sequence: CASSFMGQGSSEQFF. The CDR3 bases are TGTGCCAGCAGCTTTATGGGACAGGGTAGTAGTGAGCAGTTCTTC.

This clonotype has at least ten counts. The rearrangement uses TRBV28 and TRBJ2-3, with D maybe TRBD2 (5 bases). This CDR3 comprises 15 residues. Trimming removed 3 bases from V and 3 bases from J, with 13 bases in between. The germline gives CDR1 MDHEN, CDR2 SYDVKM. The CDR3 reads CASSLGSGLTDTQYF. CDR3 nucleotides: TGTGCCAGCAGTTTGGGCTCGGGATTGACAGATACGCAGTATTTT. The full variable domain, its missing parts supplied by reference TRBV28 and TRBJ2-3, is DVKVTQSSRYLVKRTGEKVFLECVQDMDHENMFWYRQDPGLGLRLIYFSYDVKMKEKGDIPEGYSVSREKKERFSLILESASTNQTSMYLCASSLGSGLTDTQYFGPGTRLTVL.

This clonotype occurred many times. The rearrangement joins TRBV14 to TRBJ1-5, with a weak D call TRBD1 (6 bases). V was clipped by 0 bases and J by 0 bases, with 18 bases between them. Germline loops: CDR1 SGHDN, CDR2 FVKESK. The CDR3 sequence is 19 residues long. The CDR3 sequence: CASSQESRQASYSNQPQHF. CDR3 sequence (DNA): TGTGCCAGCAGCCAAGAATCGAGACAGGCGAGTTATAGCAATCAGCCCCAGCATTTT.

The chain carries TRBV11-1 and TRBJ2-1; 9 nucleotides agree with TRBD2. The CDR3 spans 14 residues. V was clipped by 8 bases and J by 6 bases; unmatched bases: 8. Germline V gives CDR1 SGHAT, CDR2 FQDESV (reference sequence). The CDR3 sequence: CASALAGSINEQFF. CDR3 DNA sequence: TGTGCCAGCGCCCTAGCGGGAAGTATCAATGAGCAGTTCTTC.

The rearrangement uses TRBV4-3 and TRBJ2-7; 13 bases line up with TRBD2. The germline CDR1 and CDR2 sequences are LGHNA and YSLEER. The CDR3 is 15 amino acids. Trimming took 4 bases from V and 5 from J; bases not matched to a gene: 5. In DNA form, the CDR3 reads TGCGCCAGCAGCCTTGGGACTAGCGGGGCTGACGAGCAGTACTTC. The encoded protein is CASSLGTSGADEQYF.

A note on this clonotype: A much larger clone lies one base from this, so it may be a read error. This chain connects TRBV5-3 to TRBJ1-1; D unclear. TRBV5-3 is designated an ORF whose function remains uncertain. This CDR3 has 12 amino acids. Trimming pared 10 bases from V and 9 bases from J, leaving 19 bases between. In DNA, the CDR3 is TGTGCCGGCAGCTTGGAGGCCAGCCAAGCTTTCTTT. Translating it yields CAGSLEASQAFF.

This clonotype was seen once. The junction departs from the called germline gene at one end, perhaps through a read error. The chain is built from TRBV5-1 and TRBJ2-7; D is perhaps TRBD1 (6 bases). In germline, CDR1 is SGHRS, CDR2 YFSETQ. The CDR3 consists of 15 residues. Here the CDR3 reads CASSSGQTPPYGQYF. CDR3 DNA sequence: TGCGCCAGCAGCAGCGGACAGACCCCCCCCTACGGGCAGTACTTC. Full variable domain (rest looked up from reference TRBV5-1 and TRBJ2-7): KAGVTQTPRYLIKTRGQQVTLSCSPISGHRSVSWYQQTPGQGLQFLFEYFSETQRNKGNFPGRFSGRQFSNSRSEMNVSTLELGDSALYLCASSSGQTPPYGQYFGPGTRLTVT.

The sample holds many counts of this clonotype. The chain links TRBV20-1 to TRBJ1-1; 8 bases map to TRBD1. CDR1 and CDR2 from the germline V gene are DFQATT and SNEGSKA (reference sequence). After removal of 6 bases from V and 5 bases from J, the junction contained 11 bases not matched to a gene. The CDR3 length is 14 residues. The CDR3 DNA reads TGCAGTGCCATTCGGACAGGGTTGGTTACTGAAGCTTTCTTT. Protein: CSAIRTGLVTEAFF.

This clonotype was found many times. The genes are TRBV2 and TRBJ2-2; 15 bases agree with TRBD2. With 7 bases clipped from V and 6 bases from J, the junction kept 6 bases outside the gene matches. CDR1 and CDR2 (germline): SNHLY, FYNNEI. CDR3 length: 16 amino acids. The CDR3 loop is CASTRGLAGGPGELFF. CDR3 nucleotides: TGTGCCAGCACTCGGGGACTAGCGGGAGGTCCCGGGGAGCTGTTTTTT. Full variable domain (missing parts from reference TRBV2 and TRBJ2-2): EPEVTQTPSHQVTQMGQEVILRCVPISNHLYFYWYRQILGQKVEFLVSFYNNEISEKSEIFDDQFSVERPDGSNFTLKIRSTKLEDSAMYFCASTRGLAGGPGELFFGEGSRLTVL.

A few counts support this clonotype. This chain uses TRBV30 with TRBJ2-5, with 9 bases matching TRBD1. CDR1 is GTSNPN and CDR2 is SVGIG in the germline V gene (reference sequence). The CDR3 sequence is 17 residues long. J gave up 1 base and V 0 bases, and 9 bases lay outside the gene matches. In DNA form, the CDR3 reads TGTGCCTGGAGTGTGAGGTCACAGGGGGCATTCCAAGAGACCCAGTACTTC. Translating gives CAWSVRSQGAFQETQYF. The whole variable domain, remainder taken from reference TRBV30 and TRBJ2-5, is SQTIHQWPATLVQPVGSPLSLECTVEGTSNPNLYWYRQAAGRGLQLLFYSVGIGQISSEVPQNLSASRPQDRQFILSSKKLLLSDSGFYLCAWSVRSQGAFQETQYFGPGTRLLVL.

The table lists this clonotype with many counts. J is TRBJ2-3 and V is TRBV20-1; D is unclear. The CDR3 loop spans 16 amino acids. The germline V gene has CDR1 DFQATT and CDR2 SNEGSKA (reference sequence). Trimming pared 2 bases from V and 0 bases from J, leaving 15 bases between. CDR3 DNA sequence: TGCAGTGCTAGATGGTTGGTTTGGGGAAGCACAGATACGCAGTATTTT. This codes for CSARWLVWGSTDTQYF.

This clonotype was observed at least ten times. The rearrangement uses TRBV28 and TRBJ1-1, with D hard to call. Trimming cost V 6 bases and J 3 bases, with 8 bases left between them. The CDR3 runs 12 residues. The germline CDR1 and CDR2 sequences are MDHEN and SYDVKM. The CDR3 DNA reads as TGTGCCAGCAGATCCATGGACACTGAAGCTTTCTTT. It codes for CASRSMDTEAFF.

CDR3: CASSDPDSPPETQYF. CDR3 nucleotides: TGTGCCAGCAGCGACCCCGACAGTCCCCCAGAGACCCAGTACTTC. The chain recombines TRBV9 with TRBJ2-5; a weak D match, TRBD1 (5 bases). The germline V and J ends were trimmed by 3 bases and 4 bases, with 16 bases remaining between them. Germline V lookup: CDR1 SGDLS, CDR2 YYNGEE. The length of the CDR3 is 15 residues.

This clonotype was observed many times. This chain joins TRBV12-3 or TRBV12-4 and TRBJ2-3; D uncertain. V was pared by 7 bases and J by 3 bases, with 11 bases between. There are 13 residues in the CDR3. CDR3 region: CASTPATTDTQYF. The CDR3 nucleotides are TGTGCCAGCACGCCCGCGACTACAGATACGCAGTATTTT.

This clonotype has more than one count but fewer than ten. The chain uses TRBV4-2 and TRBJ2-7; TRBD1 or TRBD2 may be the D gene (5 bases each). CDR3 length: 14 residues. The germline V gene has CDR1 LGHNA and CDR2 YNFKEQ. Trimming stripped 0 bases from V and 3 bases from J, with 9 bases between. Here the CDR3 reads CASSQEGTRYEQYF. CDR3 DNA sequence: TGTGCCAGCAGCCAAGAGGGGACGCGCTACGAGCAGTACTTC.

This clonotype was detected only a few times. The chain couples TRBV9 to TRBJ2-7; 7 positions match TRBD2. CDR3 length: 14 amino acids. Trimming at V came to 0 bases and at J to 6 bases, leaving 6 bases not matched to a gene. Germline CDR1 reads SGDLS; CDR2 reads YYNGEE. The CDR3: CASSVDGGSLEQYF. CDR3 sequence (DNA): TGTGCCAGCAGCGTAGATGGCGGGAGTCTCGAGCAGTACTTC.

Ten or more counts support this clonotype. The chain uses TRBV18 and TRBJ2-5; the match to TRBD1 covers 9 bases. The length of the CDR3 is 15 residues. CDR1 KGHSH and CDR2 LQKENI come from the germline V gene. J lost 3 bases, V lost 1 base, and 3 bases had no gene match. The CDR3 DNA reads TGTGCCAGCTCACCACGTTGGGACAGGGAAGAGACCCAGTACTTC. Encoded protein: CASSPRWDREETQYF.

The chain links TRBV11-1 to TRBJ2-7; 11 bases match TRBD1. Germline V lookup: CDR1 SGHAT, CDR2 FQDESV (reference sequence). V lost 11 bases and J lost 5; bases outside the gene matches: 11. The CDR3 has 14 amino acids. CDR3 region: CASIRDRGSNEQYF. In DNA, the CDR3 is TGTGCCTCCATAAGGGACAGGGGGTCCAACGAGCAGTACTTC.

For this clonotype: A much larger clone differs from this one at a single base, so this may be a read error. This chain uses TRBV4-3 with TRBJ2-1; D is undetermined. From germline, CDR1 is LGHNA and CDR2 YSLEER. The length of the CDR3 is 14 residues. Here the CDR3 DNA reads TGCGCCAGCAGCCAAGATCGCCTTCACAATGAGCAGTCCTTC. Residues: CASSQDRLHNEQSF.